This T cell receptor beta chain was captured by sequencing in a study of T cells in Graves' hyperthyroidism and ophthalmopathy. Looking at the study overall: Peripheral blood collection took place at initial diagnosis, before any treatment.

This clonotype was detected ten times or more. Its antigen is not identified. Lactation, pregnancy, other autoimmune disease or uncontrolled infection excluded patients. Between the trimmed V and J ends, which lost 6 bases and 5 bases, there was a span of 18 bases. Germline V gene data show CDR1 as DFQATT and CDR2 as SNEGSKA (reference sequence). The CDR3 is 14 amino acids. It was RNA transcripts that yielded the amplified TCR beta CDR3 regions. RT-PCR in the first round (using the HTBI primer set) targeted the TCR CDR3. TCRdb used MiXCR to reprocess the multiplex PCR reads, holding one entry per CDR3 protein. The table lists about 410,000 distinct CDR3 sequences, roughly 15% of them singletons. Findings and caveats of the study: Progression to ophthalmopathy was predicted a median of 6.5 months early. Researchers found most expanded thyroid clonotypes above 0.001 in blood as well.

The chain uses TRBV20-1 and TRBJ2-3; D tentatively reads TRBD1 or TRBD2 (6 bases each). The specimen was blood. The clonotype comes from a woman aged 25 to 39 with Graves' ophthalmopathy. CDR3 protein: CSAQPGGRRDTQYF. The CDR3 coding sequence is TGCAGTGCGCAGCCCGGGGGCCGGAGAGATACGCAGTATTTT.